This is a list of T cell receptor beta chains from one sample in a study of blood T cell repertoires in COVID-19. This table comes from immunoSEQ multiplex PCR, and its TCRdb copy is limited to in-frame clones, with some not included. Found here are approximately 490,000 clones, 87% of them singletons; the top ten hold under 0.85%. Sequenced input: PBMCs or T cells enriched from blood (not recorded which). These receptors originate from a woman aged 18-29 years who had recovered from COVID-19. The CDR3 runs from the conserved cysteine through the conserved F or W. The D gene is left open where the match is weak. A row's size may be missing; if present it is once, few, many or a size class.

v_gene	d_gene	abundance	j_gene	CDR3aa	CDR3nt
TRBV10-1	.	once	TRBJ2-5	CASSDGPGETQYF	TGCGCCAGCAGTGATGGGCCTGGGGAGACCCAGTACTTC
TRBV27	TRBD2	once	TRBJ2-7	CASSGAGGIDEQYF	TGTGCCAGCAGTGGGGCGGGGGGGATAGACGAGCAGTACTTC
TRBV5-1	TRBD2	.	TRBJ2-1	CASSRTSGDNEQFF	TGCGCCAGCAGCCGGACTAGCGGGGACAATGAGCAGTTCTTC
TRBV19	.	few	TRBJ1-5	CASSIRGGYSNQPQHF	TGTGCCAGTAGTATCCGGGGGGGATATAGCAATCAGCCCCAGCATTTT
TRBV14	TRBD1	.	TRBJ2-1	CASSPTGYGNEQFF	TGTGCCAGCAGCCCGACAGGGTATGGCAATGAGCAGTTCTTC
TRBV9	TRBD1	.	TRBJ1-2	CASSVATGQGASYTF	TGTGCCAGCAGCGTAGCTACGGGACAGGGGGCGAGCTACACCTTC
TRBV5-1	.	.	TRBJ2-7	CASSLAGPYEQYF	TGCGCCAGCAGCTTGGCCGGTCCCTACGAGCAGTACTTC
TRBV7-2	TRBD1	.	TRBJ1-2	CASSLQTGRDGYTF	TGTGCCAGCAGCCTCCAGACAGGGAGAGATGGCTACACCTTC
TRBV5-1	TRBD1	once	TRBJ1-3	CASSPDRDPGNTIYF	TGCGCCAGCAGCCCCGACAGGGACCCAGGAAACACCATATATTTT
TRBV9	.	.	TRBJ2-3	CASSVSGDTQYF	TGTGCCAGCAGCGTTAGCGGAGATACGCAGTATTTT
TRBV3-1/TRBV3-2	.	.	TRBJ1-2	CASSQSPGYYGYTF	TGTGCCAGCAGCCAGTCCCCAGGGTACTATGGCTACACCTTC
TRBV6-1	.	.	TRBJ2-7	CASSEISGQYF	TGTGCCAGCAGTGAAATCTCGGGGCAGTACTTC
TRBV10-2	.	few	TRBJ1-6	CASSFNRANSPLHF	TGCGCCAGCAGTTTCAACAGAGCTAATTCACCCCTCCACTTT
TRBV7-9	TRBD1	.	TRBJ2-7	CASSPSGQGSEQYF	TGTGCCAGCAGCCCCTCGGGACAGGGAAGCGAGCAGTACTTC
TRBV4-2	TRBD2	.	TRBJ2-3	CASSSSGGDGDTQYF	TGTGCCAGCAGCAGTAGCGGGGGGGATGGAGATACGCAGTATTTT
TRBV5-6	TRBD1	.	TRBJ1-6	CASSPQKGLDRGQSPLHF	TGTGCCAGCAGCCCGCAAAAGGGACTTGACAGGGGGCAATCACCCCTCCACTTT
TRBV11-2	.	.	TRBJ2-7	CASSAGPGGEQYF	TGTGCCAGCAGCGCGGGCCCCGGCGGCGAGCAGTACTTC
TRBV4-2	TRBD1	.	TRBJ1-1	CASSPLDRVDTEAFF	TGTGCCAGCAGCCCCCTAGACAGGGTGGACACTGAAGCTTTCTTT
TRBV3-1/TRBV3-2	.	.	TRBJ2-1	CASSRGGGLTNEQFF	TGTGCCAGCAGCCGTGGCGGGGGCCTAACCAATGAGCAGTTCTTC
TRBV9	TRBD1	once	TRBJ2-7	CASSGLPGQGSLGEQYF	TGTGCCAGCAGCGGACTCCCGGGACAGGGGTCGCTAGGCGAGCAGTACTTC
TRBV6-5	.	.	TRBJ1-2	CASTGRDYGYTF	TGTGCCAGCACTGGCAGGGACTATGGCTACACCTTC
TRBV10-3	TRBD1	.	TRBJ1-5	CAISESVTPGGTVGNQPQHF	TGTGCCATCAGTGAGTCGGTTACCCCAGGGGGGACGGTTGGCAATCAGCCCCAGCATTTT
TRBV5-4	TRBD1	.	TRBJ2-7	CASSLTHGTGGSPGEQYF	TGTGCCAGCAGCTTGACCCACGGGACAGGGGGTTCCCCTGGAGAGCAGTACTTC
TRBV3-1/TRBV3-2	.	.	TRBJ1-4	CASSPPRSTGKDEKLFF	TGTGCCAGCAGCCCACCCCGCAGTACAGGGAAGGATGAAAAACTGTTTTTT
TRBV10-3	.	.	TRBJ2-5	CASQEQETQYF	TGTGCCAGTCAGGAACAAGAGACCCAGTACTTC
TRBV21-1	.	once	TRBJ1-1	CASSREGFFGEAFF	TGTGCCAGCAGCAGAGAGGGTTTTTTCGGAGAAGCTTTCTTT
TRBV7-2	TRBD1	.	TRBJ2-7	CASSSSSDRAYEQYF	TGTGCCAGCAGCTCATCTTCGGACAGGGCCTACGAGCAGTACTTC
TRBV6-5	TRBD2	.	TRBJ2-2	CASRPGGSNTGELFF	TGTGCCAGCAGGCCGGGGGGTAGCAACACCGGGGAGCTGTTTTTT
TRBV9	.	.	TRBJ2-7	CASSVCSSGGAIYEQYF	TGTGCCAGCAGCGTATGCTCCAGTGGGGGGGCCATCTACGAGCAGTACTTC
TRBV3-1/TRBV3-2	.	.	TRBJ2-1	CASSPRALDWLLSYNEQFF	TGTGCCAGCAGCCCGAGGGCCCTAGACTGGCTCCTATCCTACAATGAGCAGTTCTTC
TRBV5-1	.	.	TRBJ2-3	CASSLGPGDTQYF	TGCGCCAGCAGCCTCGGACCGGGGGATACGCAGTATTTT
TRBV5-1	.	.	TRBJ1-1	CASSSVNNREAFF	TGCGCCAGCAGCTCAGTGAATAACAGAGAAGCTTTCTTT
TRBV27	.	.	TRBJ2-1	CASIFPVGRVVGNEQFF	TGTGCCAGCATCTTCCCCGTGGGCAGGGTGGTAGGCAATGAGCAGTTCTTC
TRBV2	.	.	TRBJ2-2	CASRARIANTGELFF	TGTGCCAGCAGGGCTAGGATCGCGAACACCGGGGAGCTGTTTTTT
TRBV6-5	.	.	TRBJ1-1	CASRPPGTSFEAFF	TGTGCCAGCAGACCCCCCGGGACAAGCTTTGAAGCTTTCTTT
TRBV5-1	.	few	TRBJ1-5	CASSLEGRREQPQHF	TGCGCCAGCAGCTTAGAGGGAAGGAGGGAGCAGCCCCAGCATTTT
TRBV28	TRBD2	few	TRBJ2-7	CASSYPTSGGPYEQYF	TGTGCCAGCAGTTATCCCACTAGCGGGGGGCCGTACGAGCAGTACTTC
TRBV5-4	TRBD2	.	TRBJ2-5	CASSPRGLAGEETQYF	TGTGCCAGCAGCCCCAGAGGACTAGCGGGGGAAGAGACCCAGTACTTC
TRBV7-3	.	once	TRBJ2-3	CASSLSSSVGDTQYF	TGTGCCAGCAGCTTATCATCGAGCGTTGGGGATACGCAGTATTTT
TRBV7-9	.	.	TRBJ2-3	CASSLVISDTQYF	TGTGCCAGCAGCCTAGTTATTTCAGATACGCAGTATTTT
TRBV5-4	.	.	TRBJ2-3	CASSLLVADTQYF	TGTGCCAGCAGCTTATTAGTAGCAGATACGCAGTATTTT
TRBV29-1	TRBD1	once	TRBJ1-1	CSVVKLLTGGAFF	TGCAGCGTTGTTAAACTCCTGACAGGGGGAGCTTTCTTT
TRBV5-1	TRBD1	.	TRBJ1-2	CASSLGPGGDYGYTF	TGCGCCAGCAGCTTGGGGCCAGGGGGCGACTATGGCTACACCTTC